The 13 T cell receptor beta chains presented below share a single source sample, sequenced in a study of T cell changes during pregnancy in multiple sclerosis. Produced via immunoSEQ multiplex PCR; TCRdb's table is partial and in-frame only. The data contain roughly 40,000 clones, roughly 93% of them singletons. The sample consisted of CD4+ T cells from peripheral blood mononuclear cells, taken after pregnancy. These receptors were taken from a female donor with multiple sclerosis, enrolled in a pregnancy study.

The rearrangement uses TRBV5-1 and TRBJ1-3, with D unclear. This CDR3 has 15 residues. Germline lookup yields CDR1 SGHRS and CDR2 YFSETQ. V shed 0 bases and J shed 0 bases, with 7 bases lying between them. CDR3 sequence reads: CASSLASVSGNTIYF. CDR3 bases: TGCGCCAGCAGCTTGGCCTCGGTCTCTGGAAACACCATATATTTT.

The genes are TRBV25-1 and TRBJ1-1, with D perhaps matching TRBD1 (5 bases). The CDR3 totals 16 residues. Germline V gene sequence: CDR1 MGHDK, CDR2 SYGVNS. V shed 1 base and J shed 3 bases, with 15 bases lying between them. The DNA of the CDR3 is TGTGCCAGCAGTGAATTGAGGGCGGGGCTGGACACTGAAGCTTTCTTT. Amino acids: CASSELRAGLDTEAFF.

This clone was found once. This specimen includes other DNA sequences encoding the same CDR3. This chain joins TRBV11-3 and TRBJ1-6, with D unresolved. In germline, CDR1 is SGHNT, CDR2 YENEEA. CDR3 size: 13 residues. The V end lost 0 bases, the J end lost 7 bases, and 4 bases lay between the germline ends. The CDR3 loop is CASSLDQNSPLHF. Here the CDR3 DNA reads TGTGCCAGCAGCTTAGACCAGAATTCACCCCTCCACTTT.

Notes on this clone: Relative to the germline gene, one junction end is altered; a read error may explain this. The rearrangement joins TRBV5-6 to TRBJ1-1, with D unclear. Looked up from germline, CDR1 is SGHDT and CDR2 is YYEEEE. The CDR3 totals 14 residues. This CDR3 is CASSQRSWEPEAFF. Here the CDR3 DNA reads TGTGCCAGCAGCCAGAGATCTTGGGAGCCTGAGGCTTTCTTT.

The chain employs TRBV7-6 and TRBJ1-2; 7 bases are a match to TRBD1. Trimming cost V 5 bases and J 0 bases; bases outside gene matches: 3. The germline gives CDR1 SGHVS, CDR2 FNYEAQ. CDR3 length: 14 residues. CDR3 sequence reads: CASSPGQANYGYTF. For the CDR3, the DNA is TGTGCCAGCAGCCCTGGACAGGCTAACTATGGCTACACCTTC.

The J gene is TRBJ2-2, the V gene TRBV10-3, with 7 bases identical to TRBD1. Trimming at V came to 3 bases and at J to 2 bases, leaving 6 bases not matched to a gene. The CDR3 runs to 16 residues. Germline CDR1 reads ENHRY; CDR2 reads SYGVKD. Written as DNA, the CDR3 is TGTGCCATCAGTGACCGGGACAGCTCAAACACCGGGGAGCTGTTTTTT. It codes for CAISDRDSSNTGELFF.

V gene TRBV7-8 combines with J gene TRBJ1-5; 8 nucleotides line up with TRBD1. Germline CDR1 SGHVS, CDR2 FQNEAQ. The CDR3 totals 17 residues. The trim removed 1 base at V and 10 bases at J, leaving 15 bases unmatched. CDR3 nucleotides: TGTGCCAGCAGCTTAGGTCCCGGGACAGGCGGGGACGTTCCCCAGCATTTT. Its protein product is CASSLGPGTGGDVPQHF.

V and J are TRBV21-1 and TRBJ1-3; TRBD1, as called in the table, went unchecked against the DNA. TRBV21-1 is assigned pseudogene status. The CDR3 has 17 amino acids. The CDR3 sequence is CASSKLEGQDSGNTIYF. Here the CDR3 DNA reads TGTGCCAGCAGCAAACTGGAAGGACAGGACTCTGGAAACACCATATATTTT.

The chain is built from TRBV5-6 and TRBJ1-2; no clear D. The V gene lost 0 bases and the J gene lost 2 bases, with 8 bases spanning the gap. Per germline, CDR1 SGHDT and CDR2 YYEEEE. This CDR3 contains 14 residues. The CDR3 coding sequence is TGTGCCAGCAGCTTGGCCCCGGGGAACTATGGCTACACCTTC. Its translation: CASSLAPGNYGYTF. Full variable domain (rest looked up from reference TRBV5-6 and TRBJ1-2): DAGVTQSPTHLIKTRGQQVTLRCSPKSGHDTVSWYQQALGQGPQFIFQYYEEEERQRGNFPDRFSGHQFPNYSSELNVNALLLGDSALYLCASSLAPGNYGYTFGSGTRLTVV.

The rearrangement links TRBV19 to TRBJ1-5, with D possibly being TRBD1 (5 bases). The V gene lost 8 bases and the J gene lost 4 bases, with 9 bases spanning the gap. The CDR3 is made up of 12 amino acids. Looked up from germline, CDR1 is LNHDA and CDR2 is SQIVND (reference sequence). CDR3 region: CASDRTNQPQHF. The CDR3 DNA is TGTGCCAGTGACAGAACAAATCAGCCCCAGCATTTT.

On this clone: Germline is not matched at one junction end, which may reflect a read error. V gene TRBV29-1 combines with J gene TRBJ2-3; a weak D match, TRBD2 (5 bases). This CDR3 contains 15 residues. Germline CDR1 and CDR2: SQVTM and ANQGSEA. Here the CDR3 reads CSVEVLASRTDTQYF. DNA for the CDR3: TGCAGCGTCGAAGTACTGGCTAGCAGGACAGATACGCAGTATTTT.

The chain employs TRBV5-6 and TRBJ2-3, with 10 bases fitting TRBD1. Germline lookup yields CDR1 SGHDT and CDR2 YYEEEE. The CDR3 runs to 16 residues. J was trimmed by 6 bases and V by 1 base; bases with no gene match: 8. The CDR3 coding sequence is TGTGCCAGCAGCTTGCGGACAGGGGGTAACTGGGATACGCAGTATTTT. This gives the protein CASSLRTGGNWDTQYF.

The chain joins TRBV11-1 to TRBJ1-2; D gene unclear. This CDR3 comprises 13 residues. Germline loops: CDR1 SGHAT, CDR2 FQDESV (reference sequence). With 5 bases removed from V and 8 bases from J, the gap between germline ends came to 15 bases. The CDR3 loop is CASSRTGSEGYTF. Here the CDR3 DNA reads TGTGCCAGCAGCCGGACGGGGAGCGAAGGCTACACCTTC.